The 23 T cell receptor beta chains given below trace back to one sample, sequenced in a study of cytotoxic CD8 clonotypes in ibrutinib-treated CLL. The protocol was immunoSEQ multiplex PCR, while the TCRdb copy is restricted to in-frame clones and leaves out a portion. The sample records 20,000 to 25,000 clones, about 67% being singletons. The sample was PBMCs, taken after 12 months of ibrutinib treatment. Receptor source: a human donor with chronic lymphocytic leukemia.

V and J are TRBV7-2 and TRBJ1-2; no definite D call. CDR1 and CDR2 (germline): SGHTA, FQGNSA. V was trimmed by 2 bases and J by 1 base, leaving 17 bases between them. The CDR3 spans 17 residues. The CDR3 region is CASSLRAYNPFNYGYTF. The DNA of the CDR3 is TGTGCCAGCAGCTTACGGGCTTACAATCCGTTTAACTATGGCTACACCTTC.

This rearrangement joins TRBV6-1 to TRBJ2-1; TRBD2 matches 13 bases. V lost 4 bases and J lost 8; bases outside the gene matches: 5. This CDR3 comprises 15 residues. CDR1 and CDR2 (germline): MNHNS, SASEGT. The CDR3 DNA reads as TGTGCCAGCAGTGGAACTAGCGGGGGGGCCGATGAGCAGTTCTTC. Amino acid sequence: CASSGTSGGADEQFF.

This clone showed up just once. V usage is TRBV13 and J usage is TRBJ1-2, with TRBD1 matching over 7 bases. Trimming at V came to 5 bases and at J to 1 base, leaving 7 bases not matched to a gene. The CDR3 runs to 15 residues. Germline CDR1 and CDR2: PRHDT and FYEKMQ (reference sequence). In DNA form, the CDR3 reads TGTGCCAGCAGCCTCCGGACAGGCCGTAACTATGGCTACACCTTC. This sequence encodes CASSLRTGRNYGYTF. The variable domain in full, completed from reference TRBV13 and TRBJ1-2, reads AAGVIQSPRHLIKEKRETATLKCYPIPRHDTVYWYQQGPGQDPQFLISFYEKMQSDKGSIPDRFSAQQFSDYHSELNMSSLELGDSALYFCASSLRTGRNYGYTFGSGTRLTVV.

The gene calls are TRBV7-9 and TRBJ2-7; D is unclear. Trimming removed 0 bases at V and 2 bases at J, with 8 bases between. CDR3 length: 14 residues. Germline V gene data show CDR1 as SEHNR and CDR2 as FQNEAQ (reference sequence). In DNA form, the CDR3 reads TGTGCCAGCAGCTTAGCAGGGAAGCCCTACGAGCAGTACTTC. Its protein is CASSLAGKPYEQYF.

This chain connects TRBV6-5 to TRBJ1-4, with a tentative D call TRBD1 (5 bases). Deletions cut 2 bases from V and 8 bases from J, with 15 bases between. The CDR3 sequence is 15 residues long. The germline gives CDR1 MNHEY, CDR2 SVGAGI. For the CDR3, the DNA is TGTGCCAGCAGTTACGGGGGTCAGAAAGAGGAAAAACTGTTTTTT. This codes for CASSYGGQKEEKLFF.

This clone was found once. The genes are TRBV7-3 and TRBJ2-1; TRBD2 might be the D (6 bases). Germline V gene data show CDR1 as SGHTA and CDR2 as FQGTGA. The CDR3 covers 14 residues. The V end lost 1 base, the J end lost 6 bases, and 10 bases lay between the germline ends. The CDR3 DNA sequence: TGTGCCAGCAGCTTAAGCGGGATTGCCAATGAGCAGTTCTTC. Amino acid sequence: CASSLSGIANEQFF. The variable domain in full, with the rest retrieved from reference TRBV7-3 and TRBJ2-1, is GAGVSQTPSNKVTEKGKYVELRCDPISGHTALYWYRQSLGQGPEFLIYFQGTGAADDSGLPNDRFFAVRPEGSVSTLKIQRTERGDSAVYLCASSLSGIANEQFFGPGTRLTVL.

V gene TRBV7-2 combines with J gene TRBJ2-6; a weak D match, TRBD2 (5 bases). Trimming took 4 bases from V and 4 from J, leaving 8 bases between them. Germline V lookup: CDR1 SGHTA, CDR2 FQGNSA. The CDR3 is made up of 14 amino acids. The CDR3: CASSSAGGANVLTF. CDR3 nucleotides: TGTGCCAGCAGCTCGGCGGGCGGGGCCAACGTCCTGACTTTC.

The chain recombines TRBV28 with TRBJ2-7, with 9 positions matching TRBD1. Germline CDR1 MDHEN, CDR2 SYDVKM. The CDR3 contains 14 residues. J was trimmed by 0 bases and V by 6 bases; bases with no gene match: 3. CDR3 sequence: CASRLTGGSYEQYF. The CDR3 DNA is TGTGCCAGCAGACTGACAGGGGGCTCCTACGAGCAGTACTTC.

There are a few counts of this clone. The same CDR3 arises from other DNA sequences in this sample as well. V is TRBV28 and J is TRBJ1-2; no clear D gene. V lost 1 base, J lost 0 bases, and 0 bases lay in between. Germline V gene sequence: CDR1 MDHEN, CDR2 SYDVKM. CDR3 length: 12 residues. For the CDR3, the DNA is TGTGCCAGCAGTTTATCTAACTATGGCTACACCTTC. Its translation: CASSLSNYGYTF.

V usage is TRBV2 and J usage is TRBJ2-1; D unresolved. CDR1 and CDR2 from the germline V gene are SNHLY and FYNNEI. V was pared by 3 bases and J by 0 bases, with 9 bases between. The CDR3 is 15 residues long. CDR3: CASSDPQTSYNEQFF. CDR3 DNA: TGTGCCAGCAGTGACCCCCAAACCTCCTACAATGAGCAGTTCTTC.

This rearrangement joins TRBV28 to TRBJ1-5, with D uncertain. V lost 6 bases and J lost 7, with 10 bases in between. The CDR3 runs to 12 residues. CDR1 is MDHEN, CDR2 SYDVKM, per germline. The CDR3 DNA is TGTGCCAGCAGACCCCATTGGCAGCCCCAGCATTTT. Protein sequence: CASRPHWQPQHF.

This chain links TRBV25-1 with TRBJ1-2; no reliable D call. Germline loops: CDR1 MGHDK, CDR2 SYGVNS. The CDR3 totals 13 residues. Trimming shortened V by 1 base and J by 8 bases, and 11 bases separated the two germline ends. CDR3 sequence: CASSEWMGIGYTF. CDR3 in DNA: TGTGCCAGCAGTGAATGGATGGGGATCGGCTACACCTTC.

The CDR3 region is CASSGAGGGDTQYF. CDR3 coding DNA: TGTGCCAGCAGCGGGGCAGGGGGAGGAGATACGCAGTATTTT. V and J are TRBV9 and TRBJ2-3, with D tentatively TRBD1 (7 bases). CDR3 size: 14 residues. Germline V gives CDR1 SGDLS, CDR2 YYNGEE. The V end lost 3 bases, the J end lost 5 bases, and 13 bases lay between the germline ends.

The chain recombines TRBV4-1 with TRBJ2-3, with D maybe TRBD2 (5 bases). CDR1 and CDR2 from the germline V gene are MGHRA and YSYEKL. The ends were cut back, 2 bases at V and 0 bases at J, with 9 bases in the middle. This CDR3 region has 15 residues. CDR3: CASSQFTGSTDTQYF. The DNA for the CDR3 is TGCGCCAGCAGCCAATTTACGGGGAGCACAGATACGCAGTATTTT.

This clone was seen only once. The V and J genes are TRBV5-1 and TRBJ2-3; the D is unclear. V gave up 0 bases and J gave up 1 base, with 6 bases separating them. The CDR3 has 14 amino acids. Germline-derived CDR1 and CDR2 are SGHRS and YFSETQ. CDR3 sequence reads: CASSLEVRTDTQYF. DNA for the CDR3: TGCGCCAGCAGCTTGGAGGTTCGCACAGATACGCAGTATTTT.

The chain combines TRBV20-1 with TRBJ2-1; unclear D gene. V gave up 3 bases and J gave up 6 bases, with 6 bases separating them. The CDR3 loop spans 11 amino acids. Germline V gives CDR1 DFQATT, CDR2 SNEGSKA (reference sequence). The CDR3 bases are TGCAGTGCTAGTGAGCGCAATGAGCAGTTCTTC. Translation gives CSASERNEQFF.

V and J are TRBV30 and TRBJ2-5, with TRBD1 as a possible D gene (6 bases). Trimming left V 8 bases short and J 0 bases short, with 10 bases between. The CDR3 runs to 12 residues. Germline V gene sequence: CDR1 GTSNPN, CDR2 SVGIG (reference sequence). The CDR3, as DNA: TGTGCCGGACAGCTGTACCAAGAGACCCAGTACTTC. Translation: CAGQLYQETQYF.

CDR3 in DNA: TGCGCCAGCAGCCAAGATCTACAGCGACCGAACACTGAAGCTTTCTTT. It is translated as CASSQDLQRPNTEAFF. The chain uses TRBV4-1 and TRBJ1-1; no clear D. The CDR3 is 16 amino acids. V lost 0 bases and J 1 base, leaving 12 bases between the germline ends. Germline V gives CDR1 MGHRA, CDR2 YSYEKL.

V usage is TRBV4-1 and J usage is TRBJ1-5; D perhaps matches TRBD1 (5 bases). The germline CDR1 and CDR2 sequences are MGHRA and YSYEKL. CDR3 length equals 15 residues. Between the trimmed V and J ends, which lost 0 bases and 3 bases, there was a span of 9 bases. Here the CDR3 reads CASSQDEGDNQPQHF. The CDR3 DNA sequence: TGCGCCAGCAGCCAAGATGAAGGGGACAATCAGCCCCAGCATTTT.

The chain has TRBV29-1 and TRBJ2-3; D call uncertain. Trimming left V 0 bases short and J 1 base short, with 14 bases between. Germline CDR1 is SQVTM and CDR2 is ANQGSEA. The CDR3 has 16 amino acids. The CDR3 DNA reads TGCAGCGTTGAAGAGCGGAAGGGCGGAGGCACAGATACGCAGTATTTT. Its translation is CSVEERKGGGTDTQYF.

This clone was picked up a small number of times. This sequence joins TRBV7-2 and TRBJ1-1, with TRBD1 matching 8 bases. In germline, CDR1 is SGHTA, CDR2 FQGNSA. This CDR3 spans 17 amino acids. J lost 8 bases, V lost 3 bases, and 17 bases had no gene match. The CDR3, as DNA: TGTGCCAGCAGCTTGGGTATCTCGGACAGGGAAAGGGAGGAAGCTTTCTTT. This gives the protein CASSLGISDREREEAFF. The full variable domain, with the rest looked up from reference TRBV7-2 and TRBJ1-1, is GAGVSQSPSNKVTEKGKDVELRCDPISGHTALYWYRQSLGQGLEFLIYFQGNSAPDKSGLPSDRFSAERTGGSVSTLTIQRTQQEDSAVYLCASSLGISDREREEAFFGQGTRLTVV.

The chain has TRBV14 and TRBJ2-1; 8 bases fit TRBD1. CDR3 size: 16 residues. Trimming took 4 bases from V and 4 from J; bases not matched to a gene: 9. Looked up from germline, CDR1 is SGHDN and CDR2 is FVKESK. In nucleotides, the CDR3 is TGTGCCAGCAGCCGGATCGGACAGGGTGGATACAATGAGCAGTTCTTC. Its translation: CASSRIGQGGYNEQFF.

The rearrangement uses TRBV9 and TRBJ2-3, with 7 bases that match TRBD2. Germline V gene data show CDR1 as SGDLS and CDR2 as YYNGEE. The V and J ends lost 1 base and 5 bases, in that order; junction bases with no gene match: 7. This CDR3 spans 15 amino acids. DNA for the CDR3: TGTGCCAGCAGCGTACATTGGGAGGGAAGAGATACGCAGTATTTT. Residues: CASSVHWEGRDTQYF.